The rows below give T cell receptor beta chains drawn from one sample of a study of T-cell reconstitution after alpha-beta-depleted transplantation in children. MiXCR was run by TCRdb on the PCR reads, yielding one entry per CDR3 protein. The sample has over 85,000 distinct CDR3 sequences; 9% to 12% are singletons. Sequences were derived from PBMCs from the stem cell graft donor, sampled from the stem cell graft. The source is a human donor who donated a stem cell graft to a child with acute lymphoblastic leukemia. Both conserved end residues are part of each CDR3. The D gene is left open where the match is weak. Clone size is not always given. Where it is, it says once, few, many or a class for expanded clones.

J,V,size,D,CDR3,DNA
TRBJ2-7,TRBV11-2,many,.,CASNDQSSYEQYF,TGTGCCAGCAACGACCAGAGCTCCTACGAGCAGTACTTC
TRBJ2-7,TRBV5-5,many,.,CASSLRLPSVEQYF,TGTGCCAGCAGCTTGCGCCTTCCGTCGGTCGAGCAGTACTTC
TRBJ1-6,TRBV5-6,many,.,CASSARQVSSPLHF,TGTGCCAGCAGCGCTAGACAGGTTTCCTCACCCCTCCACTTT
TRBJ1-6,TRBV7-3,many,.,CASSLTGVSPLHF,TGTGCCAGCAGCTTAACCGGGGTATCACCCCTCCACTTT
TRBJ2-1,TRBV7-2,many,TRBD2,CASSLGAGLAGYEQFF,TGTGCCAGCAGCTTAGGCGCGGGACTAGCGGGATATGAGCAGTTCTTC
TRBJ1-1,TRBV5-1,many,.,CASSLDGQLNTEAFF,TGCGCCAGCAGCTTGGACGGACAGTTGAACACTGAAGCTTTCTTT
TRBJ2-5,TRBV18,.,.,CASSPNGAVQETQYF,TGTGCCAGCTCACCAAATGGAGCAGTCCAAGAGACCCAGTACTTC
TRBJ1-4,TRBV7-9,many,.,CASSLRALRANEKLFF,TGTGCCAGCAGCTTAAGGGCCTTGAGGGCTAATGAAAAACTGTTTTTT
TRBJ2-1,TRBV29-1,.,.,CSVVERAVEFF,TGCAGCGTTGTAGAACGAGCGGTGGAGTTCTTC
TRBJ2-1,TRBV4-3,many,.,CASSPTGYNEQFF,TGCGCCAGCAGCCCGACAGGATACAATGAGCAGTTCTTC
TRBJ2-5,TRBV15,many,TRBD2,CATSRDSGGTQYF,TGTGCCACCAGCAGAGATTCGGGAGGGACCCAGTACTTC
TRBJ2-2,TRBV9,many,.,CASSVASNTGELFF,TGTGCCAGCAGCGTAGCTTCGAACACCGGGGAGCTGTTTTTT
TRBJ2-7,TRBV27,many,.,CASSLSRGTYEQYF,TGTGCCAGCAGTTTATCGCGGGGTACCTACGAGCAGTACTTC
TRBJ1-2,TRBV7-9,few,TRBD1,CASSPKGGADYGYTF,TGTGCCAGCAGCCCAAAAGGGGGCGCAGACTATGGCTACACCTTC
TRBJ2-3,TRBV3-1,many,.,CASSQDLALGGPDTQYF,TGTGCCAGCAGCCAAGATCTGGCCCTAGGGGGGCCAGATACGCAGTATTTT
TRBJ2-4,TRBV15,many,.,CATSRDHSIQYF,TGTGCCACCAGCAGAGACCATAGCATTCAGTACTTC
TRBJ1-6,TRBV29-1,many,.,CSVWDGNSPLHF,TGCAGCGTTTGGGACGGAAATTCACCCCTCCACTTT
TRBJ1-5,TRBV11-1,many,.,CASSWGDNQPQHF,TGTGCCAGCAGCTGGGGAGACAATCAGCCCCAGCATTTT
TRBJ1-5,TRBV12-3/TRBV12-4,many,TRBD1,CASKGQPGGGEPQHF,TGTGCCAGTAAGGGACAGCCGGGCGGAGGGGAGCCCCAGCATTTT
TRBJ2-3,TRBV4-3,many,.,CASSQKLPGGTDTQYF,TGCGCCAGCAGCCAAAAACTGCCTGGAGGCACAGATACGCAGTATTTT
TRBJ2-7,TRBV5-5,many,TRBD1,CASSLAGDSVYEQYF,TGTGCCAGCAGCTTGGCCGGGGACAGCGTCTACGAGCAGTACTTC